Listed below are T cell receptor beta chains from one sample, sequenced in a study of cytomegalovirus exposure and HLA in healthy donors. The assay was immunoSEQ multiplex PCR, and TCRdb's table has in-frame clones only and misses some. The sample has roughly 100,000 clones; approximately 80% are singletons. Sequenced: PBMCs. The source of these receptors is a human donor in good health. CDR3s leave out the opening cysteine and the closing phenylalanine or tryptophan. The order of the fields is J gene, V gene, D gene, clone size, CDR3 protein. D genes are given only for firm matches. Where a row states a size, it is once, few, many or the class of an expanded clone; other rows omit it.

TRBJ1-5 | TRBV19 | . | . | ASSTVGAQPQH
TRBJ2-5 | TRBV7-8 | TRBD2 | once | ASSPLAGGRKTQY
TRBJ2-1 | TRBV10-3 | TRBD2 | . | AIGPTLAGGYNEQF
TRBJ2-1 | TRBV6-1 | . | few | ATAGALNEQF
TRBJ2-7 | TRBV4-2 | TRBD2 | . | ASSPADTGLAGEGQY
TRBJ2-1 | TRBV27 | TRBD1 | . | ASSPRDRGLPLYNEQF
TRBJ1-5 | TRBV21-1 | . | . | ASSTLGGDGTHQPQH
TRBJ2-1 | TRBV5-1 | . | . | ASSSSGWDNNEQF
TRBJ2-2 | TRBV11-3 | . | . | ASTAVSGGELF
TRBJ2-7 | TRBV6-5 | TRBD1 | . | ASTSQGMSYEQY
TRBJ1-1 | TRBV27 | . | . | ASSLSSLGPRKSEAF
TRBJ2-1 | TRBV6-1 | . | . | AGTSGSYNEQF
TRBJ1-1 | TRBV7-2 | . | once | ASSTDRGYTEAF
TRBJ2-2 | TRBV11-2 | . | . | ASCPDTGELF
TRBJ2-3 | TRBV11-3 | . | . | ASSLGGLSSTDTQY
TRBJ2-7 | TRBV30 | . | . | AWRSERPYEQY
TRBJ2-3 | TRBV5-4 | TRBD2 | . | ASSPRTSGRVSGTDTQY
TRBJ2-7 | TRBV2 | . | . | ASSDGPSSYEQY
TRBJ1-6 | TRBV6-1 | . | few | ASSDSHSPLH
TRBJ2-7 | TRBV7-6 | TRBD1 | . | ASSSLTGRYYEQY
TRBJ1-2 | TRBV4-2 | . | . | ASSQAPGGVDGYT
TRBJ2-7 | TRBV18 | . | . | ASSGQGGAYEQY
TRBJ2-3 | TRBV10-3 | . | . | AISEFFDTQY
TRBJ2-3 | TRBV7-9 | . | . | ASSRPGQTTDTQY
TRBJ2-1 | TRBV7-9 | TRBD2 | . | ASSPLRLAGGLAEQF
TRBJ2-1 | TRBV6-6 | TRBD2 | . | ASIIAGGPAEQF
TRBJ2-7 | TRBV7-9 | TRBD1 | . | ASSLYGQGDRSYEQY
TRBJ1-1 | TRBV7-6 | . | . | ASSIVGGQGTEAF